Following are 25 T cell receptor beta chains from one sample sequenced in a study of blood T cell repertoires in COVID-19 (TCRdb year 2020). Library generation was performed with the immunoSEQ multiplex PCR assay. TCRdb limited this immuneACCESS table to in-frame rearrangements with V and J called. A share of clones is missing; checked studies link under half to unresolved V genes, and the rest is unexplained. In this sample the table shows around 140,000 clones, around 72% of which occur a single time. The ten largest clones capture about 2% of the sample. Sequenced sample: peripheral blood. These receptors were taken from a woman in her fifties or sixties with acute or convalescent COVID-19.

The chain is built from TRBV7-2 and TRBJ2-1; no definite D call. With 6 bases removed from V and 8 bases from J, the gap between germline ends came to 11 bases. The V gene's germline CDR1 is SGHTA and CDR2 FQGNSA. CDR3 length equals 12 residues. The CDR3 loop is CASRPAADEQFF. The CDR3 DNA is TGTGCCAGCAGGCCGGCGGCGGATGAGCAGTTCTTC. The entire variable domain, with the rest obtained from reference TRBV7-2 and TRBJ2-1, is as follows: GAGVSQSPSNKVTEKGKDVELRCDPISGHTALYWYRQSLGQGLEFLIYFQGNSAPDKSGLPSDRFSAERTGGSVSTLTIQRTQQEDSAVYLCASRPAADEQFFGPGTRLTVL.

This chain joins TRBV6-1 and TRBJ1-2; 7 bases line up with TRBD1. The CDR3 has 14 amino acids. From germline, CDR1 is MNHNS and CDR2 SASEGT. The trim removed 0 bases at V and 4 bases at J, leaving 2 bases unmatched. In DNA form, the CDR3 reads TGTGCCAGCAGTGAAGCGGACAGGCGCTATGGCTACACCTTC. Amino acid sequence: CASSEADRRYGYTF.

The chain uses TRBV4-1 and TRBJ1-2, with 7 bases aligning to TRBD1. Trimming took 4 bases from V and 2 from J; bases not matched to a gene: 7. CDR1 and CDR2 from the germline V gene are MGHRA and YSYEKL. The CDR3 loop spans 15 amino acids. CDR3 DNA: TGCGCCAGCAGCCCCCCCTCGACAGGGAACTATGGCTACACCTTC. Translated, it gives CASSPPSTGNYGYTF.

V usage is TRBV27 and J usage is TRBJ1-5; tentatively, D is TRBD1 (6 bases). The germline V gene encodes CDR1 MNHEY and CDR2 SMNVEV (reference sequence). The V and J ends lost 5 bases and 4 bases respectively, with 12 bases between them. The CDR3 contains 14 residues. Here the CDR3 reads CASSRRQVNQPQHF. The CDR3 DNA reads as TGTGCCAGCAGTCGTAGACAGGTAAATCAGCCCCAGCATTTT.

The V call is TRBV27, the J call TRBJ2-7, with D possibly TRBD1 on 5 matching bases. The CDR3 consists of 16 residues. Germline CDR1 and CDR2: MNHEY and SMNVEV (reference sequence). V was pared by 5 bases and J by 2 bases, with 19 bases between. The CDR3 loop is CASSPLLAGLTYEQYF. For the CDR3, the DNA is TGTGCCAGCAGTCCCTTGCTCGCAGGGCTGACCTACGAGCAGTACTTC.

This chain connects TRBV5-1 to TRBJ2-5; D gene uncertain. V was shortened by 4 bases and J by 1 base, with 14 bases between the two germline ends. CDR1 and CDR2 from the germline V gene are SGHRS and YFSETQ. The CDR3 covers 15 residues. CDR3 nucleotide sequence: TGCGCCAGCAGCACTGGAGCCCTAATCCAAGAGACCCAGTACTTC. Protein product: CASSTGALIQETQYF.

This clone was picked up one time. The chain has TRBV4-1 and TRBJ1-3; D perhaps matches TRBD1 (5 bases). CDR1 MGHRA and CDR2 YSYEKL come from the germline V gene. V was trimmed by 0 bases and J by 2 bases, leaving 20 bases between them. The CDR3 is 19 residues long. The CDR3 spells CASSQDIPTGGYPGNTIYF. CDR3 coding DNA: TGCGCCAGCAGCCAAGATATTCCAACCGGGGGATACCCTGGAAACACCATATATTTT.

This clone was seen at least ten times. The gene calls are TRBV9 and TRBJ2-1, with 9 bases lining up with TRBD2. Germline trimming cut 0 bases from V and 8 bases from J; bases unmatched to any gene: 6. CDR3 length equals 15 residues. From germline, CDR1 is SGDLS and CDR2 YYNGEE. The CDR3 coding sequence is TGTGCCAGCAGCGTAGTGCGGGAGGGCCGGTATGAGCAGTTCTTC. It codes for CASSVVREGRYEQFF.

V gene TRBV7-9 combines with J gene TRBJ2-7; TRBD2 matches at 9 bases. The CDR3 loop spans 15 amino acids. Germline V lookup: CDR1 SEHNR, CDR2 FQNEAQ (reference sequence). V shed 5 bases and J 5 bases; nucleotides not matched to a gene: 10. The chain's CDR3 is CASSQLAGTLHEQYF. CDR3 DNA sequence: TGTGCCAGCAGCCAGCTAGCGGGAACTCTCCACGAGCAGTACTTC.

This clone was picked up a small number of times. This sequence joins TRBV4-2 and TRBJ2-5; TRBD2 is a possible D gene (5 bases). This CDR3 has 15 residues. Deletions cut 0 bases from V and 7 bases from J, with 15 bases between. In germline, CDR1 is LGHNA, CDR2 YNFKEQ. The CDR3 protein is CASSQDPGFGLTQYF. The CDR3 region has the DNA TGTGCCAGCAGCCAAGATCCGGGGTTCGGATTGACCCAGTACTTC.

The chain joins TRBV2 to TRBJ2-1; 15 bases agree with TRBD2. V was pared by 8 bases and J by 9 bases, with 14 bases of the junction left unmatched. The CDR3 covers 17 residues. Germline CDR1 and CDR2: SNHLY and FYNNEI. The CDR3 region is CASRGSRGLAGGSEQFF. CDR3 coding DNA: TGTGCCAGCCGTGGCAGCCGGGGACTAGCGGGAGGTAGTGAGCAGTTCTTC.

This rearrangement joins TRBV5-4 to TRBJ2-1; no definite D call. From germline, CDR1 is SGHNT and CDR2 YYREEE (reference sequence). This CDR3 region has 13 residues. Trimming cost V 1 base and J 6 bases, with 8 bases left between them. In nucleotides, the CDR3 is TGTGCCAGCAGCTTGTTTGCGGTCAATGAGCAGTTCTTC. Its protein is CASSLFAVNEQFF.

This clone occurred a few times. V usage is TRBV3-1 (or the pseudogene TRBV3-2) and J usage is TRBJ2-7, with a weak D call TRBD1 (6 bases). V lost 1 base, J lost 2 bases, and 15 bases lay in between. CDR1 LGHDT and CDR2 YNNKEL come from the germline V gene (reference sequence). The CDR3 runs to 16 residues. CDR3 in DNA: TGTGCCAGCAGCCAAGGGTGGTTCAGGGGTACCTACGAGCAGTACTTC. It codes for CASSQGWFRGTYEQYF.

The chain employs TRBV27 and TRBJ2-4; D is perhaps TRBD2 (5 bases). V lost 4 bases and J 9 bases, leaving 13 bases between the germline ends. The length of the CDR3 is 13 residues. Looked up from germline, CDR1 is MNHEY and CDR2 is SMNVEV (reference sequence). CDR3 DNA: TGTGCCAGCAGTTCGCCTAGAGAGGGCATTCAGTACTTC. It codes for CASSSPREGIQYF.

This chain uses TRBV11-2 with TRBJ2-7; D is perhaps TRBD1 (6 bases). Trimming cost V 8 bases and J 7 bases, with 18 bases left between them. CDR3 length: 13 residues. CDR1 is SGHAT, CDR2 FQNNGV, per germline. CDR3 sequence reads: CASGVGRGGEQYF. The CDR3 region has the DNA TGTGCCAGCGGGGTGGGCAGGGGCGGGGAGCAGTACTTC.

A note on this clone: The junction departs from germline at one end; a sequencing error may be responsible. This chain joins TRBV28 and TRBJ1-1; D possibly corresponds to TRBD1 (6 bases). The CDR3 spans 13 residues. Per germline, CDR1 MDHEN and CDR2 SYDVKM. The chain's CDR3 is CASSLRGVRGGSW. The CDR3 nucleotides read TGTGCCAGCAGTTTAAGAGGAGTAAGAGGGGGATCGTGG. The full variable domain, rest sourced from reference TRBV28 and TRBJ1-1, is DVKVTQSSRYLVKRTGEKVFLECVQDMDHENMFWYRQDPGLGLRLIYFSYDVKMKEKGDIPEGYSVSREKKERFSLILESASTNQTSMYLCASSLRGVRGGSWGQGTRLTVV.

This clone was detected once. V usage is TRBV3-1 (or the pseudogene TRBV3-2) and J usage is TRBJ1-5; D is uncertain. V was shortened by 2 bases and J by 2 bases, with 4 bases between the two germline ends. Germline V lookup: CDR1 LGHDT, CDR2 YNNKEL (reference sequence). CDR3 length equals 13 residues. CDR3 in DNA: TGTGCCAGCAGCCAATCGGGCAATCAGCCCCAGCATTTT. Amino acid sequence: CASSQSGNQPQHF.

V is TRBV24-1 and J is TRBJ1-2; D is ambiguous. The CDR3 has 14 residues. Per the germline V gene, CDR1 is KGHDR and CDR2 is SFDVKD. The V and J ends lost 3 bases and 0 bases respectively, with 7 bases between them. CDR3 sequence: CATSDGGTNYGYTF. The CDR3 DNA sequence: TGTGCCACCAGTGATGGAGGTACTAACTATGGCTACACCTTC.

This clone is medium-sized within its sample. V usage is TRBV7-9 and J usage is TRBJ2-1; D is unclear. V gave up 0 bases and J gave up 7 bases, with 7 bases separating them. The CDR3 extends over 13 amino acids. Germline CDR1 reads SEHNR; CDR2 reads FQNEAQ (reference sequence). The CDR3 spells CASSLASNNEQFF. The CDR3 DNA reads TGTGCCAGCAGCTTAGCGTCAAATAATGAGCAGTTCTTC.

On this clone: One end of the junction fails to match germline, which may point to a read error. The rearrangement uses TRBV15 and TRBJ2-3; 7 bases align to TRBD2. In germline, CDR1 is LNHNV, CDR2 YYDKDF (reference sequence). The CDR3 spans 12 residues. The CDR3 nucleotides read TGTGCCACCAGTAATCTTGGACTAGGATTTTTTTTT. Amino acid sequence: CATSNLGLGFFF.

The V and J genes are TRBV28 and TRBJ1-2, with TRBD1 matching over 7 bases. From germline, CDR1 is MDHEN and CDR2 SYDVKM. This CDR3 contains 16 residues. V dropped 3 bases and J dropped 6; count of bases not matched to a gene: 13. CDR3 bases: TGTGCCAGCAGTTTGACGAGGAAGGGGGCGGTTAATGGCTACACCTTC. Amino acid sequence: CASSLTRKGAVNGYTF.

This rearrangement joins TRBV5-4 to TRBJ2-7, with D unclear. The CDR3 is 15 residues long. CDR1 SGHNT and CDR2 YYREEE come from the germline V gene (reference sequence). The V end lost 0 bases, the J end lost 7 bases, and 17 bases lay between the germline ends. The CDR3 here is CASSLVGRHVMEQYF. DNA of the CDR3: TGTGCCAGCAGCTTGGTGGGCAGGCACGTCATGGAGCAGTACTTC.

The chain couples TRBV6-5 to TRBJ1-2; 7 bases fit TRBD1. CDR1 and CDR2 from the germline V gene are MNHEY and SVGAGI. The CDR3 is 15 amino acids. With V trimmed by 5 bases and J by 4 bases, 10 bases remained unmatched. The CDR3 DNA sequence: TGTGCCAGCAGTCTACAGGGGAAGACGTCCTATGGCTACACCTTC. This codes for CASSLQGKTSYGYTF.

In nucleotides, the CDR3 is TGTGCCAGCAGTATGGAGCAAGAGACCCAGTACTTC. Translating it yields CASSMEQETQYF. The genes are TRBV6-6 and TRBJ2-5; D gene uncertain. V lost 5 bases to trimming and J lost 2 bases, with 6 bases between them. The CDR3 length is 12 residues. Germline CDR1 and CDR2: MNHNY and SVGAGI (reference sequence).

The gene calls are TRBV6-2 or TRBV6-3 and TRBJ2-7, with TRBD1 matching 9 bases. This CDR3 has 16 amino acids. Germline CDR1 and CDR2: MNHEY and SVGEGT. J gave up 6 bases and V 7 bases, and 16 bases lay outside the gene matches. The chain's CDR3 is CASTPPRGTGTPEQYF. CDR3 nucleotide sequence: TGTGCCAGCACCCCTCCAAGGGGGACAGGGACTCCCGAGCAGTACTTC.